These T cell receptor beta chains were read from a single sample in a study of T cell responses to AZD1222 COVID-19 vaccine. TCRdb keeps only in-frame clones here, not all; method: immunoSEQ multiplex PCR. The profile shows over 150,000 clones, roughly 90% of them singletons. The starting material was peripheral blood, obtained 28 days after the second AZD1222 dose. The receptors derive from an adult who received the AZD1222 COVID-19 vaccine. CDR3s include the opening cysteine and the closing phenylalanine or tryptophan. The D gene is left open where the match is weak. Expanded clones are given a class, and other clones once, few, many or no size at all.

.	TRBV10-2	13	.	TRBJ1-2	TGCGCCAGCACGTATGGCAGGGACTATGGCTACACCTTC	CASTYGRDYGYTF
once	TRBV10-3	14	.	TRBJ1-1	TGTGCCATCAGCGGTACAGCCCCGAACACTGAAGCTTTCTTT	CAISGTAPNTEAFF
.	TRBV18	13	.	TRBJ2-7	TGTGCCAGCTCACCACAGGGGGGCTACGAGCAGTACTTC	CASSPQGGYEQYF
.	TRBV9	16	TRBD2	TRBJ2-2	TGTGCCAGCAGCGTAGCCCTAGCGGGGGCCCCCGGGGAGCTGTTTTTT	CASSVALAGAPGELFF
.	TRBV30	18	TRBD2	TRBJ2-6	TGTGCCTGGACCCTCCCCGGGGGGGATAGCTCTGGGGCCAACGTCCTGACTTTC	CAWTLPGGDSSGANVLTF
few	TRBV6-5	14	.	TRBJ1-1	TGTGCCACCACGACGCAGGGCAGGGTAGTTGAAGCTTTCTTT	CATTTQGRVVEAFF
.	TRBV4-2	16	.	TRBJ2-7	TGTGCCAGCAGCCAAGAAGGGGGAGCAGACTACTACGAGCAGTACTTC	CASSQEGGADYYEQYF
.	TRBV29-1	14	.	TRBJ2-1	TGCAGCGTCAAACTAGGGGGAAGCCAGGGAGAGCAGTTCTTC	CSVKLGGSQGEQFF
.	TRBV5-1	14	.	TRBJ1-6	TGCGCCAGCAGCCTCTTGGACGGCTATTCACCCCTCCACTTT	CASSLLDGYSPLHF
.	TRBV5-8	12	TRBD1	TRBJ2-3	TGTGCCAGCCGACAGGGGGGGGATACGCAGTATTTT	CASRQGGDTQYF
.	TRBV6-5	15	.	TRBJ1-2	TGTGCCAGCAGTTACTCTGGGGTTTACGGCTATGGCTACACCTTC	CASSYSGVYGYGYTF
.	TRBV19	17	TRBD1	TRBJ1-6	TGTGCCAGTAGCCCGGGACAGGGCCCGTCCGGGGGAGGACCCCTCCACTTT	CASSPGQGPSGGGPLHF
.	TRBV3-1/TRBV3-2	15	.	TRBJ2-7	TGTGCCAGCAGCCCTACCCGTTTGGCTACCTACGAGCAGTACTTC	CASSPTRLATYEQYF
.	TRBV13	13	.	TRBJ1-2	TGTGCCAGCAGCCCAAAGGCTCTCTATGGCTACACCTTC	CASSPKALYGYTF
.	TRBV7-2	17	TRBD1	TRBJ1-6	TGTGCCAGCAGCTTTAGGGGACAGAGCTCCTATAATTCACCCCTCCACTTT	CASSFRGQSSYNSPLHF
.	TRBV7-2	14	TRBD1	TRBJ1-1	TGTGCCAGCAGCCCTCAGGGGGCGCGAACTGAAGCTTTCTTT	CASSPQGARTEAFF
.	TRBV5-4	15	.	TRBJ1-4	TGTGCCAGCAGCAACTCCGGGGGGGGTCGAGAAAAACTGTTTTTT	CASSNSGGGREKLFF
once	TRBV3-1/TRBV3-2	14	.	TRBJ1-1	TGTGCCAGCAGCCCACCCGACCTGAACACTGAAGCTTTCTTT	CASSPPDLNTEAFF
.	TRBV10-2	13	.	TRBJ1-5	TGCGCCAGCAGTGAGTCCACGGGCGGGCCCCAGCATTTT	CASSESTGGPQHF
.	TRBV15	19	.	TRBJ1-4	TGTGCCACCAGCTCTCGGCCCCAAATGGGACGAGAGGGACGAGAAAAACTGTTTTTT	CATSSRPQMGREGREKLFF
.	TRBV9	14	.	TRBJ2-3	TGTGCCAGCAGCACACACCTGGGGGACGATACGCAGTATTTT	CASSTHLGDDTQYF
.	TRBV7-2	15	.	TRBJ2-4	TGTGCCAGCAGCCGGGTCTGGGACCCCAAAAACATTCAGTACTTC	CASSRVWDPKNIQYF
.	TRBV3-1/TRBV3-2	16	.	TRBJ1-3	TGTGCCAGCAGCCAAGTGATAGGGGCGTACGGAAACACCATATATTTT	CASSQVIGAYGNTIYF
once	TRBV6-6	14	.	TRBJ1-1	TGTGCCAGCAGTTTGGGGGAGGGGTGGACTGAAGCTTTCTTT	CASSLGEGWTEAFF
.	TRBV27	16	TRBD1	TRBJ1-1	TGTGCCAGCAGCCGCCAGGGGGGGAAGATGAACACTGAAGCTTTCTTT	CASSRQGGKMNTEAFF
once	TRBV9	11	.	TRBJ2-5	TGTGCCAGCAGCGAGGGGGAGACCCAGTACTTC	CASSEGETQYF
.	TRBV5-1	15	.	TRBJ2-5	TGCGCCAGCAGCTATGACACGACCAGCCAAGAGACCCAGTACTTC	CASSYDTTSQETQYF
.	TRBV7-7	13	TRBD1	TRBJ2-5	TGTGCTAGCAGCTTGAGGGGGCCGGAGACCCAGTACTTC	CASSLRGPETQYF
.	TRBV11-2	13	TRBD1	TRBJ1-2	TGTGCCAGCAGCTTGTCAGGGGGGAGAGGCTACACCTTC	CASSLSGGRGYTF
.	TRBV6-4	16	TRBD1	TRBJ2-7	TGTGCCAGCAGTGACGGTAACCCGGGACAGACCTACGAGCAGTACTTC	CASSDGNPGQTYEQYF
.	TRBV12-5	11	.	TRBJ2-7	TGTGCTAGTGGTTTTGAGGGAGAGCAGTACTTC	CASGFEGEQYF
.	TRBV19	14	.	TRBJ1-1	TGTGCCAGCCTACTAACTACAGGATCCACTGAAGCTTTCTTT	CASLLTTGSTEAFF
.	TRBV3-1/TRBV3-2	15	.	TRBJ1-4	TGTGCCAGCACCCTAGCCGGGGTGCCTAATGAAAAACTGTTTTTT	CASTLAGVPNEKLFF
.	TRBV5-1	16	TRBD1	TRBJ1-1	TGCGCCAGCAGGCACAACCCGGGACAGGGGCCCCAAGAAGCTTTCTTT	CASRHNPGQGPQEAFF
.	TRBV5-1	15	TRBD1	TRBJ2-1	TGCGCCAGCAGCATAACCGGGACAGGGATCAATGAGCAGTTCTTC	CASSITGTGINEQFF
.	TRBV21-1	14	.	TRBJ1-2	TGTGCCAGCAGCCTAACGGGGACTTTCTATGGCTACACCTTC	CASSLTGTFYGYTF
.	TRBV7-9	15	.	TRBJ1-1	TGTGCCAGCAGCTTAGTATCTCTAGGCCCCACTGAAGCTTTCTTT	CASSLVSLGPTEAFF
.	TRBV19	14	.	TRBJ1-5	TGTGCCACCAGAACTGGGGACGACAATCAGCCCCAGCATTTT	CATRTGDDNQPQHF
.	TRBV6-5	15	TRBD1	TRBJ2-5	TGTGCCAGCACCTCGGGACAGAAAATCCAAGAGACCCAGTACTTC	CASTSGQKIQETQYF
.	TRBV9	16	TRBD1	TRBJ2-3	TGTGCCAGCAGCGCCGGACAGGGGGCAAATACAGATACGCAGTATTTT	CASSAGQGANTDTQYF
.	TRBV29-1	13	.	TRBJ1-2	TGCAGCGTTGGCCAGGGTAGAGGCTATGGCTACACCTTC	CSVGQGRGYGYTF
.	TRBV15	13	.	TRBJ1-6	TGTGCCACCAGCAGAGGGGTGAATTCACCCCTCCACTTT	CATSRGVNSPLHF
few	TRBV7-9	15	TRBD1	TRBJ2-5	TGTGCCAGCAGCATGGGACAGGCGCTAGAAGCGACCCAGTACTTC	CASSMGQALEATQYF
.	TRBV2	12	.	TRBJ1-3	TGTGCCAGCAGCCCTGGGGGAGACACCATATATTTT	CASSPGGDTIYF
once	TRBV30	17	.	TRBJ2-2	TGTGCCTGGAGTGGGGGGGCAGGAGGATGGGACACCGGGGAGCTGTTTTTT	CAWSGGAGGWDTGELFF
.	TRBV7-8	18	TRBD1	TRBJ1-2	TGTGCCAGCAGAGTAAGAGGGGCTACGGGACAGGATTTTTTTGGCTACACCTTC	CASRVRGATGQDFFGYTF
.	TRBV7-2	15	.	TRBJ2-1	TGTGCCAGCAGCTTAGTAGGGGGGCCATCGAGTGAGCAGTTCTTC	CASSLVGGPSSEQFF
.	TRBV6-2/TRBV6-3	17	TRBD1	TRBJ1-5	TGTGCCAGCAGTCCGGGACAGGGGGGTCTGGGCAATCAGCCCCAGCATTTT	CASSPGQGGLGNQPQHF
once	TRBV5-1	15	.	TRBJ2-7	TGCGCCAGCAGCCTATCGGCAGCCCTGGCCTACGAGCAGTACTTC	CASSLSAALAYEQYF